This T cell receptor (beta chain) is from a study of T cell repertoires in cytomegalovirus infection. At the level of the study: As its CMV epitopes, the study selected recently identified HLA-C-restricted and well-studied HLA-B-restricted targets. Public TCR beta signatures provided an indication of both CMV infection and a matching HLA type.

Worth noting for this clonotype: The antigen is undetermined.

The study, taken as a whole, reports: The study found HLA-C-restricted CMV-specific TCR beta clonotypes dominating the ex vivo response.

TCRdb analysed the reads with MiXCR anew, one entry per CDR3 protein. The sample has approximately 730,000 distinct CDR3 sequences, 25% to 30% seen once; the top ten hold approximately 14%. The source was cultured CD8+ T cells from PBMCs, collected from culture after CMV antigen stimulation. This clonotype originated in a human donor in good health (CMV status not recorded). Some clones in this sample may be carry-over from other donors' samples.

CDR3 sequence (DNA): TGTGCCAGCAGCCAGGGGCGGATGCTCGCTAACTATGGCTACACCTTC. Translation gives CASSQGRMLANYGYTF. The chain links TRBV3-1 to TRBJ1-2, with D perhaps TRBD1 (5 bases). Looked up from germline, CDR1 is LGHDT and CDR2 is YNNKEL (reference sequence). CDR3 size: 16 residues. Between the trimmed V and J ends, which lost 3 bases and 0 bases, there was a span of 14 bases.